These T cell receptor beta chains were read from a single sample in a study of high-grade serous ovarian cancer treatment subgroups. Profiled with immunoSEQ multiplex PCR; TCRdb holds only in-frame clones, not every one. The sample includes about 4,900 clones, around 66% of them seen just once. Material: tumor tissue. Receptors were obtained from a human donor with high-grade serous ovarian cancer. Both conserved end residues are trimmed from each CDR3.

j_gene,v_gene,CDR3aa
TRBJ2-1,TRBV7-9,ASSQSGGRPEQF
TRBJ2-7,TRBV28,ASSLLAKVSYEQY
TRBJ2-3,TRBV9,ASSVEASYYTDTQY
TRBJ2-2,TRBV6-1,AGGSSSRAGELF
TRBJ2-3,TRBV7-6,ASSSPDLGADTQY
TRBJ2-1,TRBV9,ASSVEGTRLVSEQF
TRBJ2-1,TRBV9,ASSSRTSGTHNEQF
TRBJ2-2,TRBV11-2,ASSLGLAGGTGELF
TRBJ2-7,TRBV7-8,ASSGGEGYYEQY
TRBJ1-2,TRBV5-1,ASSLATGWNYGYT
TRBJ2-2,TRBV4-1,ASSQVVPFRTGPTGELF
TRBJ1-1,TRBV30,ALRGNTEAF
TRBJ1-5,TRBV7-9,ASSLLGDDNQPQH
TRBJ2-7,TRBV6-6,ASSYGGRDYEQY
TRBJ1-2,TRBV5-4,ASSFWVRRNYGYT
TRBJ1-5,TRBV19,ASSTLRVSGNQPQH
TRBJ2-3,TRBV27,ASSLAGLAGGRTDTQY
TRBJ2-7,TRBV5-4,ASSPRASGVSYEQY
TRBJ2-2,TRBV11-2,ASSPLTSGRVGELF
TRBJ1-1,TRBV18,ASSPLGSTQNTEAF
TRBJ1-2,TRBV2,ASSVLIYGYT
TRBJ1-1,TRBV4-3,ASSHVGPGYTEAF
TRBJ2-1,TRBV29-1,SVEGLTSGISYNEQF
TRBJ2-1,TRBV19,ASRGIGGSFYNEQF
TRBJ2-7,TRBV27,ASSLSGPGVIFKTSYEQY
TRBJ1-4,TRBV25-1,ASSEPRTGDEKLF
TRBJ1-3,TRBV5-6,ASSSSSRQGLNTIY
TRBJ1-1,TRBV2,ASSEGWGNTEAF
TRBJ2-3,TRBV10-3,ASGTTDTQY
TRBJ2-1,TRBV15,ATSRDGYGGSYNEQF
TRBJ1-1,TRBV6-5,ASSFDRGAEAF
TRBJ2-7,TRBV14,ASSQGSPPLNLAEQY
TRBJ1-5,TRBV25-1,ASSGTGPNQPQH
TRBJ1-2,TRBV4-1,ASSQVGRASFYGYT
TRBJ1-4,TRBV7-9,ASRGYRAGEKLF
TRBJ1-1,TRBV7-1,ASGVNTEAF
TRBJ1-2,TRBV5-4,ASTLDSYGYT
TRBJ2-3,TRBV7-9,ASFLLTSTDTQY
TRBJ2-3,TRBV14,ASSQRGSQYTQY
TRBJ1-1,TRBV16,ASSQFTAGGQAF
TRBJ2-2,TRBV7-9,ASSPPGYSTGELF
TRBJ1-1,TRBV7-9,ASSLETGNTEAF
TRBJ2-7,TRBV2,ASRPGLANYEQY
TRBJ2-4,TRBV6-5,ASSYDRRGIQY
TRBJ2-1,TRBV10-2,ASSELAGVEQF
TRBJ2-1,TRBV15,ATSRREGLEQF
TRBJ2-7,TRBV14,ASSQDFTGYCEQY
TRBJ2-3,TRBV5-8,ASSSSDSGDRADTQY